The clone carrying this T cell receptor (beta chain) was seen repeatedly, ten times or more. The antigen is undetermined. Quantitative 5'-RACE with molecular barcodes produced the TCR beta libraries. From the 5' RACE reads, TCRdb called clonotypes with MiXCR, one entry per CDR3 protein. In the table there are hundreds of thousands of distinct CDR3 sequences, roughly a tenth of which are singletons. This specimen belongs to a study of CD8 T cells in ankylosing spondylitis. Study-wide results and limits: Disease-associated clonotypes exhibited CD8+ identity and were relatively infrequent in peripheral blood. The study looked at matched synovial fluid samples from ankylosing spondylitis patients. Disease-linked clones were reported to be significantly enriched there. Some motif variants had been reported before (in reactive arthritis synovial fluid and blood).

V was trimmed by 3 bases and J by 2 bases, leaving 26 bases between them. Germline V gene lookup returns CDR1 LGHNA and CDR2 YNFKEQ. The CDR3 contains 20 residues. The gene calls are TRBV4-2 and TRBJ2-1; D is unclear. The material sequenced was blood, either unsorted or a sorted T cell fraction (not recorded which). The sequence derives from a male donor with ankylosing spondylitis or in good health (not recorded which). CDR3 DNA sequence: TGTGCCAGCAGCCATGTGGACCTGGGGATTGACGGGCGTACCTACAATGAGCAGTTCTTC. This translates into CASSHVDLGIDGRTYNEQFF.